The sequence of this T cell receptor (beta chain) was determined in a study of early T cells in non-severe SARS-CoV-2 infection. Study details: The chains were unpaired, and the sequenced material was bulk RNA from unsorted whole blood. Study conclusions and caveats: Anti-spike CD8 responses were favored by VDJdb matching, which missed private and CD4 specificities.

In its sample, this clonotype was seen many times. Its cognate antigen is unknown. Individually, cDNA molecules had unique molecular identifiers attached to them. TCRdb independently ran MiXCR on the 5' RACE reads; one entry per CDR3 protein. Among 40,000 or so distinct CDR3 sequences listed, approximately 10% were seen once. Germline CDR1 and CDR2: SGHDT and YYEEEE. CDR3 size: 15 residues. V was pared by 2 bases and J by 1 base, with 12 bases between. The sequenced material came from whole blood. The chain combines TRBV5-6 with TRBJ1-1, with D unclear. The receptor was isolated from an adult who was a healthcare worker with PCR-confirmed SARS-CoV-2 infection or an uninfected control (not recorded which). This CDR3 is CASSFRNRGNTEAFF. The DNA of the CDR3 is TGTGCCAGCAGCTTTCGAAACAGAGGGAACACTGAAGCTTTCTTT. Filled out from reference TRBV5-6 and TRBJ1-1, the complete variable domain reads DAGVTQSPTHLIKTRGQQVTLRCSPKSGHDTVSWYQQALGQGPQFIFQYYEEEERQRGNFPDRFSGHQFPNYSSELNVNALLLGDSALYLCASSFRNRGNTEAFFGQGTRLTVV.